This TCR beta chain was captured by sequencing in a study of blood T cell repertoires in COVID-19. Per the original methods: Researchers report that nucleated cell counts were estimated from reference gene primer amplification. The repertoire was sequenced with immunoSEQ multiplex PCR; TCRdb's copy has only in-frame clones and lacks some. The V and J calls and clone size were taken over from that table, and D and trimming were inferred from the DNA. Of 200,000 to 250,000 clones listed, around 86% are singletons. Cohort placement rested on clinical history that participants reported themselves. Cohort 3 donors were reported recovered after two negative PCRs, clearance, or symptom resolution. This clone was seen once. The sequenced sample was PBMCs or T cells enriched from blood (not recorded which). This receptor was obtained from a woman aged 50 to 60 who had recovered from COVID-19.

CDR3 sequence (DNA): TGTGCCACCAGTGATCCCTCAGGGACAGGGCAAGAGACCCAGTACTTC. Translating gives CATSDPSGTGQETQYF. This chain connects TRBV24-1 to TRBJ2-5; TRBD1 agrees at 9 bases. V trimming: 3 bases; J trimming: 2 bases; junction bases outside the gene matches: 6. Per the germline V gene, CDR1 is KGHDR and CDR2 is SFDVKD. The CDR3 is made up of 16 amino acids.